This is a list of T cell receptor beta chains from one sample in a study of tumor-infiltrating lymphocytes in primary liver carcinoma. TCRdb re-analysed the multiplex PCR reads in MiXCR, keeping a single row per CDR3 protein. The sample contains 50,000 to 70,000 distinct CDR3 sequences, 55% to 75% of which appear only once. The sequenced sample consisted of liver tumor tissue from sampling region 2. These receptors all come from a man in his forties with primary liver carcinoma and hepatitis B virus infection. The CDR3 runs from the conserved cysteine through the conserved F or W. The order of the fields is clone size, V gene, J gene, D gene, CDR3 DNA, CDR3 protein. The D gene is left open where the match is weak. Not all rows give a size; the values are once, few, many and, for expanded clones, a class.

size: .; V: TRBV7-9; J: TRBJ1-1; D: .; DNA: TGTGCCAGCAGCTTACCCCCGGGGGCAGTCACTGAAGCTTTCTTT; CDR3: CASSLPPGAVTEAFF
size: .; V: TRBV11-2; J: TRBJ1-1; D: .; DNA: TGTGCCAGCAGCGCCAGGATAGGGGGTCCGGCTGAGGCTTTCTTT; CDR3: CASSARIGGPAEAFF
size: once; V: TRBV7-8; J: TRBJ2-7; D: .; DNA: TGTGCTAGCAGCACCTCCTCCTACGAGCAGTACTTC; CDR3: CASSTSSYEQYF
size: .; V: TRBV5-4; J: TRBJ2-7; D: .; DNA: TGTGCCAGCAGCCAGATACCAGGGGACGAGCAGTATTTC; CDR3: CASSQIPGDEQYF
size: many; V: TRBV29-1; J: TRBJ1-2; D: .; DNA: TGCAGCGTTGGGGCACCAACAGGAACTCAAGTGGCTAACTATGGCTACACCTTC; CDR3: CSVGAPTGTQVANYGYTF
size: many; V: TRBV12-3/TRBV12-4; J: TRBJ2-1; D: TRBD1; DNA: TGTGCCAGCAGGGGGTCGGGACAGCCATACAATGAGCAGTTCTTC; CDR3: CASRGSGQPYNEQFF
size: .; V: TRBV11-2; J: TRBJ2-1; D: TRBD2; DNA: TGTGCCAGCAGCTTGGGTATTGGACTAGCCATGGGTGAGCAGTTCTTC; CDR3: CASSLGIGLAMGEQFF
size: many; V: TRBV6-2/TRBV6-3; J: TRBJ1-1; D: .; DNA: TGTGCCACCAAGCTGACTGCCATGAACACTGAAGCTTTCTTT; CDR3: CATKLTAMNTEAFF
size: .; V: TRBV11-2; J: TRBJ2-5; D: .; DNA: TGTGCCAGCAGCCAAACTCATGGGGCGGGGAAAGAGACCCAGTACTTT; CDR3: CASSQTHGAGKETQYF
size: few; V: TRBV28; J: TRBJ2-5; D: .; DNA: TGTGCCAGCAGTCGCCAACCTAAGACAGGTTCATGGGCCAACGAGGGGGCCCAGTACTTC; CDR3: CASSRQPKTGSWANEGAQYF
size: .; V: TRBV5-1; J: TRBJ2-1; D: TRBD2; DNA: TGCGCCAGCAGCTTATCCCTACTAGCGGGAGGTTTTAATGAGCAGTTCTTC; CDR3: CASSLSLLAGGFNEQFF
size: many; V: TRBV5-1; J: TRBJ2-2; D: TRBD2; DNA: TGCGCCAGCAGCCCCACCGGGAGGGCCATTACCGGGGAGCTGTTTTTT; CDR3: CASSPTGRAITGELFF
size: .; V: TRBV11-2; J: TRBJ2-5; D: .; DNA: TGTGCCCGCAGCTTAGCGAGGTTAGCCCTGGGAAAAAAAGAGACTCAGTACTTC; CDR3: CARSLARLALGKKETQYF
size: .; V: TRBV6-1; J: TRBJ2-1; D: .; DNA: TGTGCCAGCGTGCTTGGTGAGCAGTTCTTC; CDR3: CASVLGEQFF
size: .; V: TRBV11-2; J: TRBJ2-2; D: .; DNA: TGTGCCAGCAGCCGATGTGTGGCCGGGGAGCTGTTTTTT; CDR3: CASSRCVAGELFF
size: .; V: TRBV4-3; J: TRBJ1-2; D: TRBD1; DNA: TGCGCCAGTAGCCAAGTAGCCGGGACAGCCTATTGCTACACCTTC; CDR3: CASSQVAGTAYCYTF
size: .; V: TRBV29-1; J: TRBJ2-7; D: .; DNA: TGTATCGTTGGAAGTGCCATAACCTACGAGCAGTACTTC; CDR3: CIVGSAITYEQYF
size: few; V: TRBV29-1; J: TRBJ2-4; D: .; DNA: TGCAACGTTGAGGACCTGAAAAACATTCAGTACTTC; CDR3: CNVEDLKNIQYF
size: .; V: TRBV6-2/TRBV6-3; J: TRBJ2-7; D: .; DNA: TGCGCCAGCAGAGGGACTTCCAGCTTCTACGAGCAGTACTTC; CDR3: CASRGTSSFYEQYF
size: .; V: TRBV18; J: TRBJ2-7; D: .; DNA: TGTGCCAGCTCACCAACCGGAGAGACGAGCCCCTACGAGCAGTACTTC; CDR3: CASSPTGETSPYEQYF
size: .; V: TRBV11-2; J: TRBJ2-5; D: .; DNA: TGTGCCGGGAGCCAAACTCCTGGCGTGTGGAATGAGACCCAGTACTTC; CDR3: CAGSQTPGVWNETQYF
size: once; V: TRBV12-3/TRBV12-4; J: TRBJ2-1; D: .; DNA: TGCGCCAGCACTACATACGGGAATGGGCAGTTCTTC; CDR3: CASTTYGNGQFF
size: .; V: TRBV6-5; J: TRBJ1-5; D: .; DNA: TGTACCAGCGAGGACGGTAGCAATCAGCCCCAGCATTTT; CDR3: CTSEDGSNQPQHF
size: .; V: TRBV11-2; J: TRBJ1-3; D: .; DNA: TGTGCCTGCAGCTTTTTCGAAGGGGCTGGAAACACCATATATTTT; CDR3: CACSFFEGAGNTIYF
size: .; V: TRBV4-1; J: TRBJ1-3; D: .; DNA: TGCGCCAGCAGCCAACTAAGGACAGCAGGTTCTGGAAACACCATATATTTT; CDR3: CASSQLRTAGSGNTIYF
size: large; V: TRBV12-3/TRBV12-4; J: TRBJ2-4; D: .; DNA: TGTGCCAGCAGTTTATGGGGTGGGGCGGACATAGCCAAAAACATTCAGTACTTC; CDR3: CASSLWGGADIAKNIQYF
size: few; V: TRBV29-1; J: TRBJ2-7; D: TRBD1; DNA: TGCAGCGTTGAGGACAGGGAAAGGTACGAGCAGTACTTC; CDR3: CSVEDRERYEQYF
size: .; V: TRBV10-3; J: TRBJ2-5; D: .; DNA: TGTGCCATCAGTGAGTCGAGGGGTACCGAGACCCAGTACTTC; CDR3: CAISESRGTETQYF
size: .; V: TRBV11-3; J: TRBJ2-1; D: .; DNA: TGTGCCAGCAGCCTAAGGGGGTCGGGTGGCAATGAGCAGTTCTTC; CDR3: CASSLRGSGGNEQFF
size: .; V: TRBV11-2; J: TRBJ2-5; D: TRBD1; DNA: TGTGCCAGCATCTTAACGACAGGGGGCTCGGGGGAGACCCAGTACTTC; CDR3: CASILTTGGSGETQYF
size: once; V: TRBV29-1; J: TRBJ2-1; D: TRBD1; DNA: TGCAGCGGGATCGGACAGGAGATCTATAATGAGCAGTTCTTC; CDR3: CSGIGQEIYNEQFF
size: .; V: TRBV4-2; J: TRBJ1-2; D: .; DNA: TGTGCCAGCAGCCAAGATCGTCTAGGGAACTATGGCTACACCTTC; CDR3: CASSQDRLGNYGYTF
size: .; V: TRBV6-1; J: TRBJ2-3; D: .; DNA: TGTGCCAGCAGTGAAACCCGACAAGGAACAGTTAATCAGCCCCAGTATTTT; CDR3: CASSETRQGTVNQPQYF
size: .; V: TRBV29-1; J: TRBJ2-7; D: .; DNA: TGCAGCACTACAGGGGAGGCCTCCTACGGGCAGTACTTC; CDR3: CSTTGEASYGQYF
size: once; V: TRBV11-2; J: TRBJ2-1; D: .; DNA: TGTCTCAGCAGCTCGACCGGGATTGCGCAGTTCTTT; CDR3: CLSSSTGIAQFF
size: few; V: TRBV6-1; J: TRBJ2-2; D: .; DNA: TGTGCCAACGCGAGAGAAGTAGGGGGGGAGCTGTTTTTT; CDR3: CANAREVGGELFF
size: once; V: TRBV4-1; J: TRBJ1-5; D: .; DNA: TGCGCCAGTAGCCAAGATCGGGATCAGCCCCAGCATTTT; CDR3: CASSQDRDQPQHF
size: .; V: TRBV29-1; J: TRBJ2-1; D: TRBD2; DNA: TGTAGCTCGGGACTAGCGTTAAAAGAGCAGTTCTTC; CDR3: CSSGLALKEQFF
size: once; V: TRBV12-3/TRBV12-4; J: TRBJ1-5; D: .; DNA: TGTGCCAGCAGCCGGGGGGCCTATCAGCCCCAGCATTTT; CDR3: CASSRGAYQPQHF
size: .; V: TRBV11-2; J: TRBJ2-5; D: TRBD2; DNA: TGTACCGGCTGCCAAACTCCTGGCGGGGGGAAAGAGACCCAATACTTC; CDR3: CTGCQTPGGGKETQYF
size: .; V: TRBV7-9; J: TRBJ1-1; D: .; DNA: TGTGCCAGCAGCCCCAATCATGAAGTTTTCTTT; CDR3: CASSPNHEVFF
size: many; V: TRBV11-2; J: TRBJ2-7; D: .; DNA: TGTACCAGCAGCCTAAATCCTGGACAGTCCTACGAGCAGTACTTC; CDR3: CTSSLNPGQSYEQYF
size: .; V: TRBV11-3; J: TRBJ2-5; D: TRBD1; DNA: TGTGCCAGCAGCTTTTTGACAGGGAAAGAGACCCAGTACTTC; CDR3: CASSFLTGKETQYF
size: .; V: TRBV10-3; J: TRBJ1-1; D: .; DNA: TGTGTCATCAGGCAGGGATTTAGCACTGAAGCTTTGTTT; CDR3: CVIRQGFSTEALF
size: .; V: TRBV28; J: TRBJ1-5; D: .; DNA: TGTGCCTCCTGTTGGGTGGCCTGCCAGCCCCAGCATTTT; CDR3: CASCWVACQPQHF
size: once; V: TRBV6-2/TRBV6-3; J: TRBJ2-7; D: .; DNA: TGTGCCAGCAGTTACTCGAGGATAGCAGGCTACGAGCAGTACTTC; CDR3: CASSYSRIAGYEQYF
size: .; V: TRBV12-3/TRBV12-4; J: TRBJ2-1; D: TRBD2; DNA: TGTGCCAACAGTTTAGATCTAGCGGACTTTGGCAATGAGGAGTTCTTC; CDR3: CANSLDLADFGNEEFF
size: .; V: TRBV12-3/TRBV12-4; J: TRBJ2-3; D: .; DNA: TGTGACAGGAGCAAAATGGGGGGAGCGACAGATACGCAGTATTTT; CDR3: CDRSKMGGATDTQYF
size: .; V: TRBV11-3; J: TRBJ2-1; D: TRBD2; DNA: TGTACCAGCAGCTTGGGTCTTACTAGCGCCTCCTACAATGAGCACTTCTTC; CDR3: CTSSLGLTSASYNEHFF
size: few; V: TRBV12-3/TRBV12-4; J: TRBJ2-3; D: .; DNA: TGTGCCAGCACCCTGAGAGGAGAAAACACAGATACGCAGTATTTT; CDR3: CASTLRGENTDTQYF
size: .; V: TRBV29-1; J: TRBJ2-7; D: .; DNA: TGCAACGTAGAAGACAGGCGCCAAGACGGGCAGTACTTC; CDR3: CNVEDRRQDGQYF
size: once; V: TRBV11-2; J: TRBJ2-5; D: .; DNA: TGTGCCAGCAGCCTAGATGGTGTGGCCCAGTACTTC; CDR3: CASSLDGVAQYF
size: many; V: TRBV28; J: TRBJ2-4; D: .; DNA: TGTGCCAGCAGTCCCCCGGGCAGGGGAGGCATTCAGTACTTC; CDR3: CASSPPGRGGIQYF
size: .; V: TRBV6-5; J: TRBJ2-7; D: .; DNA: TGTGCCACCAGGGTTGGATACGAGCAGTATTTC; CDR3: CATRVGYEQYF
size: .; V: TRBV4-3; J: TRBJ1-2; D: .; DNA: TGCGCCAGCAGCCAAGATTTGTCGGAGAACCGGTGGGATGACTACACCTTC; CDR3: CASSQDLSENRWDDYTF
size: .; V: TRBV6-1; J: TRBJ2-2; D: TRBD2; DNA: TGTGCCAGCAGGAGCGGGAGGGCCGATGGCGGGGAGCTGTTGTTT; CDR3: CASRSGRADGGELLF
size: .; V: TRBV9; J: TRBJ2-7; D: .; DNA: TGTGCCAGCAGCGTAGGTTCCGACAGGACCTACGAGCAGTACTTC; CDR3: CASSVGSDRTYEQYF
size: many; V: TRBV6-2/TRBV6-3; J: TRBJ1-5; D: .; DNA: TGTGCCAGCAGTTTGGGACAAGGCAATCAGCCCCAGCATTTT; CDR3: CASSLGQGNQPQHF
size: .; V: TRBV4-2; J: TRBJ1-1; D: .; DNA: TGTGCCAGCAGCCAAGAGTACGGACAGTGTTTTCGGACTAAAGCTTTCTTT; CDR3: CASSQEYGQCFRTKAFF